This is a list of T cell receptor beta chains from one sample in a study of lymphopenia after photon versus proton radiotherapy. Libraries were prepared by immunoSEQ multiplex PCR; TCRdb keeps only in-frame clonotypes and omits some of them. The sample contains some 29,000 clones, about 91% of which appear only once. Material: peripheral blood, obtained from a patient treated with proton-based radiotherapy. These receptors originate from a woman in her fifties or sixties with cholangiocarcinoma. Some clones in this sample may be carry-over from other donors' samples. The CDR3 runs from the conserved cysteine through the conserved F or W. D genes are given only for firm matches. A clone size is listed for some rows: how often the clone was seen (once, few, many), or a class if it is expanded.

clone_size j_call d_call v_call cdr3_aa cdr3_nt
NA TRBJ1-5 NA TRBV7-2 CASSLVLATGQPQHF TGTGCCAGCAGCTTAGTTCTGGCTACGGGACAGCCCCAGCATTTT
once TRBJ1-4 TRBD1 TRBV5-1 CASSKTGEWEKLFF TGCGCCAGCAGCAAGACAGGGGAGTGGGAAAAACTGTTTTTT
NA TRBJ2-3 NA TRBV5-1 CASSLDSTDTQYF TGCGCCAGCAGCCTGGACAGCACAGATACGCAGTATTTT
NA TRBJ1-1 NA TRBV21-1 CASSKYGKGAIDTEAFF TGTGCCAGCAGCAAATATGGAAAGGGGGCGATAGACACTGAAGCTTTCTTT
NA TRBJ2-1 NA TRBV20-1 CSASRDIEQFF TGCAGTGCTAGTAGAGACATTGAGCAGTTCTTC
once TRBJ2-3 NA TRBV18 CASSPEAGGEDTQYF TGTGCCAGCTCACCAGAGGCGGGCGGGGAAGATACGCAGTATTTT
NA TRBJ2-5 NA TRBV27 CASSLNFHQETQYF TGTGCCAGCAGTTTAAACTTCCACCAAGAGACCCAGTACTTC
NA TRBJ1-5 NA TRBV16 CASSQNPTGVQPQHF TGTGCCAGCAGCCAAAACCCGACAGGCGTTCAGCCCCAGCATTTT
NA TRBJ2-3 NA TRBV6-5 CASSYPNGDTQYF TGTGCCAGCAGTTACCCGAACGGAGATACGCAGTATTTT
once TRBJ1-5 NA TRBV2 CASSHGNQPQHF TGTGCCAGCAGTCATGGGAATCAGCCCCAGCATTTT
NA TRBJ2-1 TRBD2 TRBV10-3 CAIRNPGGGHNEQFF TGTGCCATCAGGAACCCTGGCGGGGGGCACAATGAGCAGTTCTTC
NA TRBJ2-6 NA TRBV5-1 CASSFSFSGANVLTF TGCGCCAGCAGCTTTTCGTTCTCTGGGGCCAACGTCCTGACTTTC
NA TRBJ2-4 TRBD1 TRBV4-3 CASSQGSKDRGNIQYF TGCGCCAGCAGCCAAGGGTCGAAGGACAGGGGAAACATTCAGTACTTC
NA TRBJ2-2 TRBD2 TRBV4-2 CASSRTAGGGPGTGELFF TGTGCCAGCAGCCGCACAGCGGGAGGGGGGCCCGGCACCGGGGAGCTGTTTTTT
NA TRBJ1-6 NA TRBV6-4 CASSDSRGSPLHF TGTGCCAGCAGTGACTCGAGGGGCTCCCCCCTCCACTTT
NA TRBJ1-2 NA TRBV7-2 CASSPNSAGGYTF TGTGCCAGCAGCCCAAATAGCGCCGGGGGCTACACCTTC
NA TRBJ1-1 NA TRBV6-5 CASSYRKGEAFF TGTGCCAGCAGTTACCGGAAGGGCGAAGCTTTCTTT
NA TRBJ1-1 NA TRBV4-1 CASSQDQGQEVTFF TGCGCCAGCAGCCAAGATCAGGGGCAGGAGGTGACTTTCTTT
NA TRBJ2-7 NA TRBV7-6 CASSLGGGNEQYF TGTGCCAGCAGCTTGGGGGGCGGTAACGAGCAGTACTTC
NA TRBJ1-5 NA TRBV7-2 CASSFDPGPGQPQHF TGTGCCAGCAGCTTTGATCCGGGGCCTGGGCAGCCCCAGCATTTT
NA TRBJ1-2 NA TRBV27 CASSLWGNAFGGYTF TGTGCCAGCAGTTTATGGGGTAACGCCTTCGGTGGCTACACCTTC
NA TRBJ2-7 TRBD2 TRBV14 CASSQEPSGGYYEQYF TGTGCCAGCAGCCAAGAACCCAGCGGGGGTTACTACGAGCAGTACTTC
NA TRBJ2-5 TRBD1 TRBV5-6 CASSMQGVQETQYF TGTGCCAGCAGCATGCAGGGGGTCCAAGAGACCCAGTACTTC
NA TRBJ2-4 NA TRBV15 CATSRLRLQENIQYF TGTGCCACCAGCAGACTCCGGTTACAGGAAAACATTCAGTACTTC
NA TRBJ1-3 NA TRBV9 CASSANPGISGNTIYF TGTGCCAGCAGCGCAAACCCAGGTATCTCTGGAAACACCATATATTTT
NA TRBJ2-5 NA TRBV7-9 CASSFQGGTQYF TGTGCCAGCAGCTTTCAGGGCGGGACCCAGTACTTC
NA TRBJ2-1 NA TRBV2 CASSERRGLGNEQFF TGTGCCAGCAGTGAAAGGCGGGGGCTAGGCAATGAGCAGTTCTTC
NA TRBJ1-1 NA TRBV27 CASSLSWVGNTEAFF TGTGCCAGCAGTTTATCGTGGGTAGGGAACACTGAAGCTTTCTTT
NA TRBJ1-1 NA TRBV6-5 CASSYRAYTEAFF TGTGCCAGCAGTTACCGAGCATACACTGAAGCTTTCTTT
NA TRBJ1-3 TRBD1 TRBV11-2 CASSLDSTGGGHRNTIYF TGTGCCAGCAGCTTAGATTCCACAGGGGGCGGCCATCGAAACACCATATATTTT
NA TRBJ1-4 TRBD1 TRBV4-3 CASSQDRGEKLFF TGCGCCAGCAGCCAGGACAGGGGCGAAAAACTGTTTTTT
few TRBJ2-3 NA TRBV7-9 CASSTRGKGADTQYF TGTGCCAGCAGCACCCGAGGCAAGGGGGCAGATACGCAGTATTTT
NA TRBJ1-2 TRBD1 TRBV5-5 CASSLGPGGGYGYTF TGTGCCAGCAGCTTGGGGCCAGGGGGCGGCTATGGCTACACCTTC
NA TRBJ2-7 TRBD1 TRBV6-1 CASKQGAYEQYF TGTGCCAGCAAACAGGGGGCTTACGAGCAGTACTTC
NA TRBJ2-1 NA TRBV10-3 CAISDAAERGEQFF TGTGCCATCAGTGACGCGGCCGAAAGGGGTGAGCAGTTCTTC
NA TRBJ2-7 TRBD1 TRBV6-5 CASSGGQGVYEQYF TGTGCCAGCAGTGGGGGACAGGGGGTTTACGAGCAGTACTTC
NA TRBJ1-1 TRBD1 TRBV20-1 CSAKGQGMAFF TGCAGTGCCAAGGGACAGGGGATGGCTTTCTTT
once TRBJ1-3 NA TRBV5-5 CASTAAAAVGNTIYF TGTGCCAGCACTGCGGCCGCGGCGGTGGGAAACACCATATATTTT
NA TRBJ2-7 NA TRBV7-2 CASSQQGSSYEQYF TGTGCCAGCAGCCAGCAGGGGTCCTCCTACGAGCAGTACTTC
NA TRBJ1-1 TRBD1 TRBV10-2 CASSGPGTGAPRGSTEAFF TGCGCCAGCAGTGGGCCCGGGACAGGGGCCCCCAGGGGTAGCACTGAAGCTTTCTTT
many TRBJ1-2 NA TRBV11-2 CASSLGAGYTF TGTGCCAGCAGCCTCGGGGCTGGCTACACCTTC
NA TRBJ2-3 TRBD2 TRBV7-2 CASSLSGGAVNTQYF TGTGCCAGCAGCTTATCGGGGGGGGCGGTAAATACGCAGTATTTT
NA TRBJ2-7 NA TRBV28 CASSLPRDVTYEQYF TGTGCCAGCAGTTTACCCAGGGACGTTACCTACGAGCAGTACTTC
NA TRBJ1-3 NA TRBV20-1 CSAISGNTIYF TGCAGTGCTATCAGTGGAAACACCATATATTTT
NA TRBJ1-1 NA TRBV20-1 CSALKRGEAFF TGCAGTGCTCTGAAAAGAGGTGAAGCTTTCTTT
NA TRBJ1-2 NA TRBV5-1 CASSFGADLGYTF TGCGCCAGCAGCTTCGGGGCGGATCTTGGCTACACCTTC
NA TRBJ2-7 TRBD2 TRBV4-3 CASSQEPGLDLLKQYF TGCGCCAGCAGCCAAGAACCGGGACTAGACCTCCTTAAGCAGTACTTC
NA TRBJ2-7 TRBD2 TRBV5-1 CASSPTGGDSYEQYF TGCGCCAGCAGCCCAACGGGGGGGGACTCCTACGAGCAGTACTTC
NA TRBJ2-1 TRBD2 TRBV5-3 CARSSSGRGNEQFF TGTGCCAGAAGCTCTAGCGGGAGGGGGAATGAGCAGTTCTTC